The 24 T cell receptor beta chains below were found in one sample sequenced in a study of blood T cell repertoires in COVID-19. Libraries were prepared by immunoSEQ multiplex PCR; TCRdb keeps only in-frame clonotypes and omits some of them. There are about 87,000 clones in the sample; about 88% occur only once, and over 5% lies in the top ten. Sequenced input: peripheral blood. The receptors here all came from a man aged 35 to 55 with acute or convalescent COVID-19.

The rearrangement uses TRBV19 and TRBJ1-2; TRBD1 matches 9 bases. Germline loops: CDR1 LNHDA, CDR2 SQIVND (reference sequence). This CDR3 has 14 amino acids. V lost 3 bases, J lost 3 bases, and 2 bases stayed unmatched. The CDR3 DNA sequence: TGTGCCAGTAGTATCGGACAGGGGTACTATGGCTACACCTTC. Protein product: CASSIGQGYYGYTF.

The V and J genes are TRBV24-1 and TRBJ1-1, with TRBD1 matching 8 bases. The CDR3 consists of 14 residues. Germline V gene data show CDR1 as KGHDR and CDR2 as SFDVKD. The junction had 11 bases not matched to a gene; V was cut back by 9 bases and J by 6 bases. CDR3 in DNA: TGTGCCACCCGTAGTGGACAGGGCGGAGCTGAAGCTTTCTTT. Protein product: CATRSGQGGAEAFF.

The V gene is TRBV5-4, the J gene TRBJ1-4; no clear D. The V gene lost 2 bases and the J gene lost 0 bases, with 11 bases spanning the gap. CDR3 size: 16 residues. Germline-derived CDR1 and CDR2 are SGHNT and YYREEE (reference sequence). The CDR3 spells CASSFRRGATNEKLFF. CDR3 nucleotide sequence: TGTGCCAGCAGCTTTAGGCGAGGTGCAACTAATGAAAAACTGTTTTTT.

This clone was recorded once. This chain connects TRBV27 to TRBJ1-5; 7 nucleotides align to TRBD1. CDR3 length equals 15 residues. V trimming: 4 bases; J trimming: 1 base; junction bases outside the gene matches: 4. Germline CDR1 is MNHEY and CDR2 is SMNVEV (reference sequence). Here the CDR3 reads CASSWDSGSNQPQHF. CDR3 DNA: TGTGCCAGCAGTTGGGACAGTGGCAGCAATCAGCCCCAGCATTTT.

The CDR3 is CSASLAGAETQYF. Written as DNA, the CDR3 is TGCAGTGCTAGTCTAGCGGGAGCAGAGACCCAGTACTTC. V usage is TRBV20-1 and J usage is TRBJ2-5, with 10 bases lining up with TRBD2. The V segment lost 3 bases and the J segment 4 bases; nucleotides outside the gene matches: 2. Germline-derived CDR1 and CDR2 are DFQATT and SNEGSKA (reference sequence). CDR3 length equals 13 residues.

This sequence joins TRBV5-6 and TRBJ2-7; a possible D gene is TRBD1 (5 bases). The germline gives CDR1 SGHDT, CDR2 YYEEEE. Trimming removed 4 bases at V and 3 bases at J, with 14 bases between. The CDR3 runs to 14 residues. The CDR3 sequence is CASSRQTVGYEQYF. CDR3 DNA sequence: TGTGCCAGCAGCCGGCAGACAGTAGGCTACGAGCAGTACTTC.

The chain employs TRBV9 and TRBJ1-2; 7 nucleotides match TRBD1. The V segment lost 4 bases and the J segment 6 bases; nucleotides outside the gene matches: 9. The CDR3 runs to 14 residues. CDR1 is SGDLS, CDR2 YYNGEE, per germline. CDR3 bases: TGTGCCAGCAGCCGTAGCCCTCAGGGGGATGGCTACACCTTC. This codes for CASSRSPQGDGYTF.

The chain joins TRBV11-2 to TRBJ1-6, with TRBD1 matching 7 bases. The CDR3 spans 14 residues. Trimming cost V 5 bases and J 9 bases; bases outside gene matches: 7. CDR1 and CDR2 from the germline V gene are SGHAT and FQNNGV. The CDR3, as DNA: TGTGCCAGCAGCCCTTGGGACAGCGGTTCACCCCTCCACTTT. Translating it yields CASSPWDSGSPLHF.

The V and J genes are TRBV5-1 and TRBJ2-7; 7 nucleotides align to TRBD2. The CDR3 is 15 amino acids. Germline-derived CDR1 and CDR2 are SGHRS and YFSETQ. Losses at the gene ends were 0 bases for V and 4 bases for J; bases not matched to a gene: 7. The CDR3 protein is CASSLGVGGRYEQYF. CDR3 in DNA: TGCGCCAGCAGCTTGGGAGTGGGAGGGAGGTACGAGCAGTACTTC.

This clone was recorded a few times. This chain joins TRBV11-3 and TRBJ2-1; TRBD2 matches 12 bases. This CDR3 spans 15 amino acids. From germline, CDR1 is SGHNT and CDR2 YENEEA. V gave up 3 bases and J gave up 6 bases; unmatched junction bases: 3. Here the CDR3 reads CASSFSSGGVNEQFF. Written as DNA, the CDR3 is TGTGCCAGCAGCTTCTCTAGCGGGGGGGTCAATGAGCAGTTCTTC.

V gene TRBV30 combines with J gene TRBJ2-1; weak D call: TRBD1 (5 bases). Germline CDR1 reads GTSNPN; CDR2 reads SVGIG (reference sequence). The CDR3 is 12 residues long. V was shortened by 2 bases and J by 6 bases, with 8 bases between the two germline ends. The CDR3 sequence is CAWSRQTNEQFF. The CDR3 nucleotides are TGTGCCTGGAGTAGACAGACCAATGAGCAGTTCTTC.

The chain employs TRBV9 and TRBJ1-1, with no clear D. V dropped 3 bases and J dropped 2 bases, with 8 bases sitting between them. CDR1 and CDR2 from the germline V gene are SGDLS and YYNGEE. CDR3 length: 13 residues. CDR3 in DNA: TGTGCCAGCAGCGGGAGTTTCAACACTGAAGCTTTCTTT. It encodes CASSGSFNTEAFF.

The chain links TRBV14 to TRBJ2-3, with D hard to call. Germline CDR1 is SGHDN and CDR2 is FVKESK. Trimming took 6 bases from V and 7 from J, leaving 20 bases between them. This CDR3 is built from 15 residues. The CDR3 protein is CASSGIALPSNTQYF. CDR3 bases: TGTGCCAGCAGTGGAATAGCCCTACCCTCGAATACGCAGTATTTT.

The sample holds a few counts of this clone. The chain uses TRBV9 and TRBJ2-2, with 10 bases that match TRBD2. The V segment lost 3 bases and the J segment 7 bases; nucleotides outside the gene matches: 3. The CDR3 contains 14 residues. Germline CDR1 and CDR2: SGDLS and YYNGEE. The CDR3 nucleotides read TGTGCCAGCAGCGCGGGACTAGCGAACGGGGAGCTGTTTTTT. Protein product: CASSAGLANGELFF.

The CDR3: CAWSPRGERVSYEQYF. The DNA of the CDR3 is TGTGCCTGGAGTCCCCGAGGAGAGCGGGTCTCCTACGAGCAGTACTTC. This chain joins TRBV30 and TRBJ2-7, with D maybe TRBD2 (6 bases). Germline CDR1 GTSNPN, CDR2 SVGIG (reference sequence). The length of the CDR3 is 16 residues. The V and J ends lost 2 bases and 0 bases respectively, with 17 bases between them. Drawing the rest from reference TRBV30 and TRBJ2-7, the complete variable domain is SQTIHQWPATLVQPVGSPLSLECTVEGTSNPNLYWYRQAAGRGLQLLFYSVGIGQISSEVPQNLSASRPQDRQFILSSKKLLLSDSGFYLCAWSPRGERVSYEQYFGPGTRLTVT.

V usage is TRBV9 and J usage is TRBJ1-1, with a tentative D call TRBD1 (5 bases). The length of the CDR3 is 14 residues. Germline lookup yields CDR1 SGDLS and CDR2 YYNGEE. V lost 4 bases, J lost 5 bases, and 15 bases lay in between. The CDR3 is CASSSGPGGTEAFF. CDR3 nucleotides: TGTGCCAGCAGCTCGGGACCCGGGGGGACTGAAGCTTTCTTT.

The V gene is TRBV30, the J gene TRBJ1-1; 7 nucleotides align to TRBD1. Germline V gives CDR1 GTSNPN, CDR2 SVGIG (reference sequence). This CDR3 comprises 12 residues. The V segment lost 5 bases and the J segment 1 base; nucleotides outside the gene matches: 1. The CDR3 loop is CAWGDRNTEAFF. Written as DNA, the CDR3 is TGTGCCTGGGGGGACAGGAACACTGAAGCTTTCTTT.

This clone was picked up one time. The rearrangement joins TRBV7-9 to TRBJ2-2; TRBD1 matches at 8 bases. CDR1 is SEHNR, CDR2 FQNEAQ, per germline (reference sequence). The CDR3 extends over 16 amino acids. Unmatched junction bases numbered 4, after V lost 4 bases and J lost 0 bases. CDR3 DNA: TGTGCCAGCAGCTCACACAGGGGGGCGAACACCGGGGAGCTGTTTTTT. Protein sequence: CASSSHRGANTGELFF.

The genes are TRBV5-4 and TRBJ2-2, with D tentatively TRBD2 (6 bases). Trimming left V 1 base short and J 1 base short, with 11 bases between. CDR3 length equals 16 residues. Germline V CDR1 and CDR2: SGHNT, YYREEE (reference sequence). CDR3 DNA sequence: TGTGCCAGCAGCTTGCGTCCGGGGGAGAACACCGGGGAGCTGTTTTTT. It codes for CASSLRPGENTGELFF.

The chain has TRBV14 and TRBJ1-1; the match to TRBD1 covers 7 bases. This CDR3 is 14 amino acids long. CDR1 and CDR2 (germline): SGHDN, FVKESK. Trimming at V came to 4 bases and at J to 1 base, leaving 3 bases not matched to a gene. The chain's CDR3 is CASSRQGWNTEAFF. CDR3 in DNA: TGTGCCAGCAGCCGACAGGGTTGGAACACTGAAGCTTTCTTT.

The V and J genes are TRBV6-6 and TRBJ1-2; 11 bases line up with TRBD1. The V segment lost 5 bases and the J segment 4 bases; nucleotides outside the gene matches: 6. The CDR3 has 15 residues. In germline, CDR1 is MNHNY, CDR2 SVGAGI (reference sequence). The CDR3 nucleotides read TGTGCCAGCAGTACTTGGACAGGGGGCCCCTATGGCTACACCTTC. Translated: CASSTWTGGPYGYTF.

CDR3 residues: CASSLAGVSRGYTF. The CDR3 nucleotides are TGCGCCAGCAGCTTGGCAGGGGTTAGTCGTGGCTACACCTTC. The V and J genes are TRBV5-1 and TRBJ1-2, with D perhaps matching TRBD1 (6 bases). There are 14 residues in the CDR3. Germline V gene data show CDR1 as SGHRS and CDR2 as YFSETQ. V was clipped by 0 bases and J by 7 bases, with 13 bases between them.

The chain uses TRBV7-9 and TRBJ1-4; D possibly corresponds to TRBD1 (6 bases). This CDR3 is built from 14 residues. The germline V gene encodes CDR1 SEHNR and CDR2 FQNEAQ (reference sequence). Trimming removed 3 bases from V and 10 bases from J, with 15 bases in between. In DNA form, the CDR3 reads TGTGCCAGCAGCTTCGTTGCAGGGGTGGGAAAACTGTTTTTT. It yields the protein CASSFVAGVGKLFF.

This clone was observed once. The chain joins TRBV12-5 to TRBJ1-5, with no clear D. Germline CDR1 is LGHNT and CDR2 is FRNRAP. The CDR3 loop spans 12 amino acids. V lost 6 bases and J 5 bases, leaving 8 bases between the germline ends. The CDR3: CASGKEHQPQHF. The CDR3 nucleotides read TGTGCTAGTGGAAAGGAGCATCAGCCCCAGCATTTT.